Following are 31 T cell receptor beta chains from one sample sequenced in a study of T-cell reconstitution after alpha-beta-depleted transplantation in children. The TCRbeta library incorporated unique molecular identifiers. TCRdb reprocessed the PCR reads via MiXCR and lists one record per CDR3 protein. The sample includes approximately 18,000 distinct CDR3 sequences, approximately 5.5% of them seen just once. The sequencing here drew on PBMCs, taken before TCRalphabeta/CD19-depleted stem cell transplant. The receptors were gathered from a boy aged 5-17 years with acute lymphoblastic leukemia, due to receive a stem cell transplant.

This clonotype was seen many times. The CDR3 nucleotides are TGTGCCAGCATCAATTCCGGGGGGGGGTATGAGCAGTTCTTC. Translation gives CASINSGGGYEQFF. The genes are TRBV28 and TRBJ2-1; 8 bases agree with TRBD2. In germline, CDR1 is MDHEN, CDR2 SYDVKM. The length of the CDR3 is 14 residues. J lost 8 bases, V lost 7 bases, and 10 bases had no gene match.

Judged by abundance, this clonotype is medium-sized. The chain has TRBV12-3 or TRBV12-4 and TRBJ1-2; no definite D call. Trimming shortened V by 3 bases and J by 5 bases, and 10 bases separated the two germline ends. CDR3 length: 13 residues. In nucleotides, the CDR3 is TGTGCCAGCAGTTTGAGGCAGCAATATGGCTACACCTTC. Residues: CASSLRQQYGYTF.

This clonotype was seen many times. The rearrangement uses TRBV5-1 and TRBJ1-2; possibly TRBD1 for D (5 bases). The length of the CDR3 is 14 residues. Germline CDR1 and CDR2: SGHRS and YFSETQ. V was trimmed by 2 bases and J by 4 bases, leaving 12 bases between them. CDR3: CASSFPDRAYGYTF. DNA for the CDR3: TGCGCCAGCAGCTTCCCTGACAGAGCCTATGGCTACACCTTC.

This clonotype was detected ten times or more. The chain is built from TRBV7-2 and TRBJ2-1, with 8 bases matching TRBD2. The CDR3 covers 16 residues. Germline trimming cut 4 bases from V and 0 bases from J; bases unmatched to any gene: 5. Looked up from germline, CDR1 is SGHTA and CDR2 is FQGNSA. CDR3 bases: TGTGCCAGCAGCTGGCGGGAGGCGAGCTCCTACAATGAGCAGTTCTTC. It yields the protein CASSWREASSYNEQFF.

This clonotype was counted at least ten times. The rearrangement joins TRBV7-6 to TRBJ2-1, with 7 bases fitting TRBD2. CDR3 length: 15 amino acids. Trimming removed 5 bases from V and 1 base from J; junction bases left unmatched: 5. Germline V gene lookup returns CDR1 SGHVS and CDR2 FNYEAQ. The DNA for the CDR3 is TGTGCCAGCAGCCTGTCCGGGAGGTCCTACAATGAGCAGTTCTTC. Translated: CASSLSGRSYNEQFF.

This clonotype was found many times. The chain employs TRBV7-9 and TRBJ2-3, with D possibly TRBD1 on 6 matching bases. Germline lookup yields CDR1 SEHNR and CDR2 FQNEAQ (reference sequence). This CDR3 region has 17 residues. V lost 0 bases and J 2 bases, leaving 15 bases between the germline ends. The CDR3 region is CASSLAHREGTTDTQYF. In nucleotides, the CDR3 is TGTGCCAGCAGCTTAGCGCACAGGGAAGGTACCACAGATACGCAGTATTTT.

This clonotype was seen ten or more times. V is TRBV11-2 and J is TRBJ2-1, with D tentatively TRBD2 (6 bases). Trimming stripped 0 bases from V and 15 bases from J, with 21 bases between. This CDR3 spans 15 amino acids. Germline CDR1 and CDR2: SGHAT and FQNNGV. The CDR3 loop is CASSLESSDSSIRFF. DNA of the CDR3: TGTGCCAGCAGCTTAGAATCTAGCGACTCCTCGATTCGGTTCTTC.

This clonotype was counted at least ten times. This chain's CDR3 is CASSFFPFRDTEAFF. The CDR3 DNA sequence: TGTGCCAGCAGCTTCTTCCCCTTCAGGGACACTGAAGCTTTCTTT. V is TRBV5-5 and J is TRBJ1-1, with D possibly matching TRBD1 (5 bases). CDR1 is SGHKS and CDR2 is YYEKEE in the germline V gene (reference sequence). V was trimmed by 2 bases and J by 3 bases, leaving 14 bases between them. CDR3 length: 15 amino acids. The entire variable domain, with the rest obtained from reference TRBV5-5 and TRBJ1-1, is as follows: DAGVTQSPTHLIKTRGQQVTLRCSPISGHKSVSWYQQVLGQGPQFIFQYYEKEERGRGNFPDRFSARQFPNYSSELNVNALLLGDSALYLCASSFFPFRDTEAFFGQGTRLTVV.

This clonotype has at least ten counts. This chain connects TRBV4-1 to TRBJ1-1; a weak D match, TRBD1 (6 bases). This CDR3 has 15 residues. V lost 5 bases and J lost 4, with 17 bases in between. Looked up from germline, CDR1 is MGHRA and CDR2 is YSYEKL. CDR3 residues: CASSGRGTGSTEAFF. As DNA, the CDR3 is TGCGCCAGCAGCGGAAGGGGGACCGGGAGCACTGAAGCTTTCTTT.

This clonotype was detected many times. The V call is TRBV18, the J call TRBJ1-5, with unresolved D. V lost 5 bases and J lost 1, with 9 bases in between. This CDR3 comprises 14 residues. Looked up from germline, CDR1 is KGHSH and CDR2 is LQKENI. This CDR3 is CASSAQESNQPQHF. The CDR3 DNA reads TGTGCCAGCTCAGCCCAGGAGAGCAATCAGCCCCAGCATTTT.

In this sample, this clonotype turned up many times. The rearrangement joins TRBV9 to TRBJ1-6, with unresolved D. Per germline, CDR1 SGDLS and CDR2 YYNGEE. The CDR3 consists of 16 residues. Trimming took 0 bases from V and 3 from J, leaving 10 bases between them. As DNA, the CDR3 is TGTGCCAGCAGCGTAGGTAGGGCAGGCTATAATTCACCCCTCCACTTT. As protein: CASSVGRAGYNSPLHF.

This clonotype was observed at least ten times. The rearrangement uses TRBV5-1 and TRBJ1-1; 7 nucleotides line up with TRBD1. This CDR3 has 14 residues. Germline-derived CDR1 and CDR2 are SGHRS and YFSETQ. Losses at the gene ends were 4 bases for V and 4 bases for J; bases not matched to a gene: 7. For the CDR3, the DNA is TGCGCCAGCAGCCCGACAGGGTCGGCCACTGAAGCTTTCTTT. Its protein product is CASSPTGSATEAFF.

This clonotype was picked up many times. V is TRBV4-2 and J is TRBJ2-2; 8 bases map to TRBD1. The CDR3 runs 16 residues. After removal of 4 bases from V and 4 bases from J, the junction contained 8 bases not matched to a gene. Looked up from germline, CDR1 is LGHNA and CDR2 is YNFKEQ. The CDR3 is CASSPHPGQGTGELFF. DNA of the CDR3: TGTGCCAGCAGCCCTCACCCTGGACAGGGCACCGGGGAGCTGTTTTTT.

This clonotype came up many times. This rearrangement joins TRBV14 to TRBJ2-7; D is undetermined. CDR1 and CDR2 (germline): SGHDN, FVKESK. This CDR3 has 15 amino acids. Trimming stripped 3 bases from V and 2 bases from J, with 14 bases between. The CDR3 DNA is TGTGCCAGCAGCCAGTTCGAAGCTTACCCCTACGAGCAGTACTTC. It translates to CASSQFEAYPYEQYF.

This clonotype came up many times. The rearrangement uses TRBV7-2 and TRBJ2-7, with 9 bases lining up with TRBD1. The CDR3 runs 12 residues. Germline CDR1 reads SGHTA; CDR2 reads FQGNSA. Germline trimming cut 5 bases from V and 9 bases from J; bases unmatched to any gene: 5. CDR3 DNA: TGTGCCAGCAGCGTGGACAGGGGAGGGCAGTACTTC. It specifies CASSVDRGGQYF.

This clonotype was counted at least ten times. The V gene is TRBV21-1, the J gene TRBJ1-3. TRBV21-1 is marked as a pseudogene. This CDR3 comprises 15 residues. The DNA for the CDR3 is TGTGCCAGCAAGTATCCAATATTCTCTGGAAACACCATATATTTT. Its translation: CASKYPIFSGNTIYF.

The chain has TRBV5-1 and TRBJ2-5, with D maybe TRBD1 (6 bases). This CDR3 is 14 amino acids long. With 4 bases removed from V and 0 bases from J, the gap between germline ends came to 10 bases. Per the germline V gene, CDR1 is SGHRS and CDR2 is YFSETQ. The CDR3 DNA reads TGCGCCAGCAGCCAGGACAGCAACCAAGAGACCCAGTACTTC. As protein: CASSQDSNQETQYF.

This clonotype has at least ten counts. The rearrangement links TRBV19 to TRBJ2-1; no clear D. Germline V lookup: CDR1 LNHDA, CDR2 SQIVND (reference sequence). The CDR3 loop spans 14 amino acids. The V and J ends lost 7 bases and 0 bases respectively, with 10 bases between them. The CDR3 sequence is CASKHSSSYNEQFF. The CDR3 region has the DNA TGTGCCAGTAAGCACAGCAGCTCCTACAATGAGCAGTTCTTC.

This clonotype was counted ten times or more. The chain is built from TRBV7-6 and TRBJ2-2; 8 bases align to TRBD2. This CDR3 spans 15 amino acids. With V trimmed by 4 bases and J by 3 bases, 4 bases remained unmatched. Germline assignment: CDR1 SGHVS and CDR2 FNYEAQ. The CDR3 DNA is TGTGCCAGCAGCTCGGGACTAGTAGACACCGGGGAGCTGTTTTTT. Protein product: CASSSGLVDTGELFF.

Many counts were recorded for this clonotype. The genes are TRBV20-1 and TRBJ1-5; D is perhaps TRBD1 (6 bases). This CDR3 spans 16 amino acids. The germline CDR1 and CDR2 sequences are DFQATT and SNEGSKA (reference sequence). Trimming shortened V by 4 bases and J by 3 bases, and 19 bases separated the two germline ends. CDR3 sequence (DNA): TGCAGTGCTAATCGTCAGGGGAGCGAACTCAATCAGCCCCAGCATTTT. It codes for CSANRQGSELNQPQHF.

This clonotype was found many times. CDR3 in amino acids: CSVESGGGGQYF. CDR3 coding DNA: TGCAGCGTTGAATCGGGGGGAGGTGGGCAGTACTTC. The gene calls are TRBV29-1 and TRBJ2-7, with TRBD2 matching 7 bases. Per the germline V gene, CDR1 is SQVTM and CDR2 is ANQGSEA. The CDR3 is 12 residues long. Trimming removed 2 bases from V and 9 bases from J; junction bases left unmatched: 7.

The chain combines TRBV5-3 with TRBJ2-7; 7 bases match TRBD1. TRBV5-3 is designated an ORF whose function remains uncertain. The CDR3 extends over 13 amino acids. Trimming at V came to 1 base and at J to 6 bases, leaving 4 bases not matched to a gene. CDR3 in amino acids: CARSLMGQCEQYF. DNA of the CDR3: TGTGCCAGAAGCTTGATGGGACAGTGCGAGCAGTACTTC.

This clonotype was counted ten times or more. The chain recombines TRBV7-2 with TRBJ2-3; no clear D. CDR1 is SGHTA and CDR2 is FQGNSA in the germline V gene. Trimming cost V 7 bases and J 4 bases, with 12 bases left between them. This CDR3 contains 13 residues. The CDR3 DNA reads as TGTGCCAGCACCTCAACGTATGCAGATACGCAGTATTTT. Protein sequence: CASTSTYADTQYF.

This clonotype was recorded many times. V usage is TRBV4-3 and J usage is TRBJ1-2, with a possible D match to TRBD1 (5 bases). Trimming pared 2 bases from V and 3 bases from J, leaving 13 bases between. Germline lookup yields CDR1 LGHNA and CDR2 YSLEER. The CDR3 has 15 residues. CDR3 nucleotides: TGCGCCAGCAGCCAACACTCCTCGGGGGACTATGGCTACACCTTC. Translation gives CASSQHSSGDYGYTF.

This clonotype was recorded many times. V is TRBV12-3 or TRBV12-4 and J is TRBJ1-4; D is unresolved. This CDR3 has 17 amino acids. V was shortened by 2 bases and J by 5 bases, with 18 bases between the two germline ends. CDR3 loop: CASSLKRPRFSNEKLFF. The CDR3 DNA reads as TGTGCCAGCAGTTTAAAAAGGCCCCGGTTCTCAAATGAAAAACTGTTTTTT.

Many counts were recorded for this clonotype. This chain joins TRBV20-1 and TRBJ1-5; the D gene is possibly TRBD1 (5 bases). Germline V lookup: CDR1 DFQATT, CDR2 SNEGSKA (reference sequence). The CDR3 consists of 15 residues. Trimming stripped 0 bases from V and 0 bases from J, with 9 bases between. The CDR3: CSAREGGDSNQPQHF. CDR3 nucleotides: TGCAGTGCTAGAGAGGGAGGGGATAGCAATCAGCCCCAGCATTTT.

This clonotype came up many times. The chain is built from TRBV15 and TRBJ1-5, with D possibly TRBD1 on 6 matching bases. Germline CDR1 and CDR2: LNHNV and YYDKDF (reference sequence). The CDR3 covers 15 residues. Trimming shortened V by 4 bases and J by 2 bases, and 12 bases separated the two germline ends. The CDR3 DNA is TGTGCCACCAGCATCAACAGGGACCGCAATCAGCCCCAGCATTTT. Residues: CATSINRDRNQPQHF. The full variable domain, rest sourced from reference TRBV15 and TRBJ1-5, is DAMVIQNPRYQVTQFGKPVTLSCSQTLNHNVMYWYQQKSSQAPKLLFHYYDKDFNNEADTPDNFQSRRPNTSFCFLDIRSPGLGDTAMYLCATSINRDRNQPQHFGDGTRLSIL.

This clonotype was observed many times. This sequence joins TRBV28 and TRBJ1-2; unclear D gene. The germline V gene has CDR1 MDHEN and CDR2 SYDVKM. The germline V and J ends were trimmed by 3 bases and 2 bases, with 7 bases remaining between them. The CDR3 length is 13 residues. The CDR3 region has the DNA TGTGCCAGCAGTTTGCGTGGGAACTATGGCTACACCTTC. It specifies CASSLRGNYGYTF.

This clonotype has at least ten counts. The rearrangement joins TRBV3-1 to TRBJ2-7; D ambiguous. This CDR3 comprises 16 residues. V gave up 3 bases and J gave up 0 bases, with 15 bases separating them. The germline gives CDR1 LGHDT, CDR2 YNNKEL (reference sequence). The CDR3 loop reads CASSQATLLSSYEQYF. CDR3 DNA: TGTGCCAGCAGCCAGGCGACTCTCCTGAGCTCCTACGAGCAGTACTTC.

This clonotype ranks as medium-sized. This chain links TRBV5-1 with TRBJ1-2, with TRBD1 matching 7 bases. Germline assignment: CDR1 SGHRS and CDR2 YFSETQ. V shed 4 bases, J shed 4 bases, and the junction held 4 bases outside the gene matches. CDR3 length: 13 residues. The CDR3 is CASSPGQSYGYTF. CDR3 bases: TGCGCCAGCAGCCCGGGACAGAGCTATGGCTACACCTTC. The full variable domain, its missing parts supplied by reference TRBV5-1 and TRBJ1-2, is KAGVTQTPRYLIKTRGQQVTLSCSPISGHRSVSWYQQTPGQGLQFLFEYFSETQRNKGNFPGRFSGRQFSNSRSEMNVSTLELGDSALYLCASSPGQSYGYTFGSGTRLTVV.

This clonotype is termed medium-sized (0.01 to 0.1%). V usage is TRBV2 and J usage is TRBJ2-5, with D uncertain. CDR3 length: 13 amino acids. The germline gives CDR1 SNHLY, CDR2 FYNNEI. Trimming removed 4 bases at V and 2 bases at J, with 8 bases between. The CDR3 DNA is TGTGCCAGCAGTGTAGACTTACAAGAGACCCAGTACTTC. Translating gives CASSVDLQETQYF.